This T cell receptor (beta chain) was retrieved from a study of OX40 agonist ivuxolimab in advanced cancers. Study at large: An agonistic human IgG2 monoclonal antibody against OX40 (CD134) was given.

The CDR3 runs 11 residues. Germline V gene data show CDR1 as MNHEY and CDR2 as SVGAGI. Trimming left V 10 bases short and J 3 bases short, with 10 bases between. Some clones are missing from TCRdb's copy, which holds only in-frame ones; the method was immunoSEQ multiplex PCR. The table includes under 95,000 clones, 84% detected once. The chain links TRBV6-5 to TRBJ2-7; D not resolved. The sequencing here drew on CD4+ or CD8+ T cells sorted from blood, taken in a trial of the OX40 agonist ivuxolimab. The receptor was isolated from an adult with an advanced solid tumor such as melanoma, head and neck, liver or kidney cancer. The chain's CDR3 is CAIFSFYEQYV. CDR3 nucleotides: TGTGCCATTTTCAGCTTCTACGAGCAGTACGTC.